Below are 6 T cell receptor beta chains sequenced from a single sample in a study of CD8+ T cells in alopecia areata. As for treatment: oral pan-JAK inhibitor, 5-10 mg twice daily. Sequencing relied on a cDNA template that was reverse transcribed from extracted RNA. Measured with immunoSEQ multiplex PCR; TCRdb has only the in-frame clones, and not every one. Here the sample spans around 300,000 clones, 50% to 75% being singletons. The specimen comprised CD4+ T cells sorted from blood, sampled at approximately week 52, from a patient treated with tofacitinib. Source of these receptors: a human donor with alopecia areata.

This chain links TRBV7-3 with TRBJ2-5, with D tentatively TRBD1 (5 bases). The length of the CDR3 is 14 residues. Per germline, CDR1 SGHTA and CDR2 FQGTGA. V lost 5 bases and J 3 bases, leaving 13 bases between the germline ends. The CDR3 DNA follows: TGTGCCAGCAGCAGGGGTGGGGCCGAAGAGACCCAGTACTTC. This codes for CASSRGGAEETQYF.

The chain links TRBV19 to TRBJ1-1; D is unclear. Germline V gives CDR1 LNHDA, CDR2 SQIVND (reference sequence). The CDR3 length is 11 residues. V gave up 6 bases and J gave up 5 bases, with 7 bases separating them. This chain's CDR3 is CASRRVTEAFF. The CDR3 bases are TGTGCCAGTAGGAGGGTGACTGAAGCTTTCTTT.

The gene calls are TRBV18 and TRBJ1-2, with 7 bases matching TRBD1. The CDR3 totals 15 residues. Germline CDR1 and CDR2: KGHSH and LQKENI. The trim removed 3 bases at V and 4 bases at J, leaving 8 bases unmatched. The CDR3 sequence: CASSPRQGSVYGYTF. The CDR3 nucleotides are TGTGCCAGCTCACCTAGACAGGGTAGTGTCTATGGCTACACCTTC.

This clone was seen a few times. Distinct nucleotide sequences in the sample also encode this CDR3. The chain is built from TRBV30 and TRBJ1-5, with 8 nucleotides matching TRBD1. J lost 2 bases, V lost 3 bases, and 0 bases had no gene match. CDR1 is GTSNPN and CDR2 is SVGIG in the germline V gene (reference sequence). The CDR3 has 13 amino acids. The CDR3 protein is CAWRQGGNQPQHF. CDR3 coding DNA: TGTGCCTGGAGACAGGGGGGCAATCAGCCCCAGCATTTT. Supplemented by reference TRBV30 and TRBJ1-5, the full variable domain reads SQTIHQWPATLVQPVGSPLSLECTVEGTSNPNLYWYRQAAGRGLQLLFYSVGIGQISSEVPQNLSASRPQDRQFILSSKKLLLSDSGFYLCAWRQGGNQPQHFGDGTRLSIL.

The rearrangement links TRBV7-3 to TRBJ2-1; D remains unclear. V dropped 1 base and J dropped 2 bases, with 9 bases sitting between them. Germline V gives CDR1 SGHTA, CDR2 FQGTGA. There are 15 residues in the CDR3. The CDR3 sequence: CASSLNNQPYNEQFF. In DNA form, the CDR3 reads TGTGCCAGCAGCTTAAATAATCAGCCCTACAATGAGCAGTTCTTC. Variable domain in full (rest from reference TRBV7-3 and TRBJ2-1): GAGVSQTPSNKVTEKGKYVELRCDPISGHTALYWYRQSLGQGPEFLIYFQGTGAADDSGLPNDRFFAVRPEGSVSTLKIQRTERGDSAVYLCASSLNNQPYNEQFFGPGTRLTVL.

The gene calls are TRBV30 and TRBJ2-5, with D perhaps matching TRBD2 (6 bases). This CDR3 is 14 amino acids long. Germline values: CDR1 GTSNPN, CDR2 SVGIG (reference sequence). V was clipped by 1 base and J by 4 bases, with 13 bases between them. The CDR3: CAWSGYLGGETQYF. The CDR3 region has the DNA TGTGCCTGGAGTGGATACCTCGGGGGAGAGACCCAGTACTTC.